The 19 T cell receptor beta chains listed next were all sequenced from one sample in a study of cytomegalovirus exposure and HLA in healthy donors. Repertoires were generated with immunoSEQ multiplex PCR, while TCRdb's copy carries only in-frame clones and drops some. Of approximately 100,000 clones in the sample, around 85% were seen once. The sequenced sample consisted of PBMCs. Source of these receptors: a woman aged 30 to 39 in good health and CMV-seronegative.

The chain uses TRBV6-1 and TRBJ1-2, with D hard to call. The CDR3 spans 14 residues. The V gene's germline CDR1 is MNHNS and CDR2 SASEGT. The V and J ends lost 1 base and 3 bases respectively, with 9 bases between them. CDR3 DNA sequence: TGTGCCAGCAGTGAAGGGACTACTTACTATGGCTACACCTTC. This translates into CASSEGTTYYGYTF.

CDR3 in amino acids: CASSLGAGGAPGELFF. Written as DNA, the CDR3 is TGCGCCAGCAGCTTGGGGGCAGGGGGCGCACCCGGGGAGCTGTTTTTT. The rearrangement uses TRBV5-1 and TRBJ2-2; TRBD1 agrees at 8 bases. The trim removed 0 bases at V and 6 bases at J, leaving 7 bases unmatched. Per germline, CDR1 SGHRS and CDR2 YFSETQ. The CDR3 has 16 residues.

The genes are TRBV15 and TRBJ1-1, with 7 bases aligning to TRBD1. The V and J ends lost 1 base and 3 bases, in that order; junction bases with no gene match: 11. CDR3 length: 17 residues. The germline V gene encodes CDR1 LNHNV and CDR2 YYDKDF (reference sequence). Here the CDR3 reads CATSRARRGRGDTEAFF. DNA for the CDR3: TGTGCCACCAGCAGAGCAAGGAGGGGGCGCGGGGACACTGAAGCTTTCTTT.

J is TRBJ1-5 and V is TRBV29-1, with 9 nucleotides matching TRBD1. V lost 0 bases, J lost 0 bases, and 15 bases stayed unmatched. CDR1 is SQVTM, CDR2 ANQGSEA, per germline. CDR3 length equals 20 residues. CDR3 in amino acids: CSVEDRGDRVKGNSNQPQHF. CDR3 nucleotides: TGCAGCGTTGAAGATCGGGGGGACAGGGTCAAGGGGAATAGCAATCAGCCCCAGCATTTT.

V and J are TRBV6-1 and TRBJ1-1; D is undetermined. Germline V lookup: CDR1 MNHNS, CDR2 SASEGT. The V and J ends lost 6 bases and 1 base respectively, with 12 bases between them. The CDR3 runs to 14 residues. The CDR3 here is CASRAGKANTEAFF. DNA for the CDR3: TGTGCCAGCAGGGCGGGGAAGGCGAACACTGAAGCTTTCTTT.

CDR3 DNA: TGTGCCAGCAGTTTAGACAGCCCCACCGGGGAGCTGTTTTTT. Translation gives CASSLDSPTGELFF. The gene calls are TRBV6-5 and TRBJ2-2, with D possibly being TRBD1 (5 bases). Germline CDR1 MNHEY, CDR2 SVGAGI. The CDR3 has 14 residues. The V end was cut by 4 bases, the J end by 4 bases, with 10 bases between.

The chain employs TRBV6-6 and TRBJ1-4; TRBD1 matches 10 bases. Germline CDR1 MNHNY, CDR2 SVGAGI (reference sequence). The CDR3 runs 13 residues. Trimming took 4 bases from V and 14 from J; bases not matched to a gene: 7. The CDR3 sequence is CASSSPGQGSLFF. DNA for the CDR3: TGTGCCAGCAGTTCCCCGGGACAGGGGAGTCTGTTTTTT.

The chain links TRBV7-8 to TRBJ1-1; D is unresolved. Per germline, CDR1 SGHVS and CDR2 FQNEAQ. This CDR3 contains 15 residues. The V gene lost 2 bases and the J gene lost 4 bases, with 14 bases spanning the gap. CDR3 in DNA: TGTGCCAGCAGCTTACTTCGGGGTGCGGGCACTGAAGCTTTCTTT. This codes for CASSLLRGAGTEAFF.

This chain joins TRBV27 and TRBJ2-7; 8 positions agree with TRBD1. This CDR3 spans 15 amino acids. J was trimmed by 6 bases and V by 5 bases; bases with no gene match: 12. The germline gives CDR1 MNHEY, CDR2 SMNVEV (reference sequence). In nucleotides, the CDR3 is TGTGCCAGCAGTGACTCGGGACAGGCCAGCCGCGAGCAGTACTTC. Residues: CASSDSGQASREQYF.

The gene calls are TRBV11-2 and TRBJ2-7, with TRBD2 as a possible D gene (6 bases). The germline V and J ends were trimmed by 6 bases and 4 bases, with 10 bases remaining between them. CDR3 length: 12 amino acids. CDR1 SGHAT and CDR2 FQNNGV come from the germline V gene. The CDR3 sequence is CASSPSGYEQYF. CDR3 DNA sequence: TGTGCCAGCAGTCCAAGCGGGTACGAGCAGTACTTC.

This clone has a handful of counts. This sequence joins TRBV6-1 and TRBJ2-7; 7 nucleotides match TRBD1. Germline V gene lookup returns CDR1 MNHNS and CDR2 SASEGT. This CDR3 has 14 residues. V shed 2 bases, J shed 5 bases, and the junction held 6 bases outside the gene matches. CDR3 loop: CASSERGQPDEQYF. For the CDR3, the DNA is TGTGCCAGCAGTGAAAGGGGACAGCCCGACGAGCAGTACTTC.

The rearrangement links TRBV7-2 to TRBJ2-1, with TRBD2 matching over 7 bases. The V gene's germline CDR1 is SGHTA and CDR2 FQGNSA. The CDR3 is 17 residues long. With V trimmed by 5 bases and J by 0 bases, 10 bases remained unmatched. The CDR3 loop is CASSRSGVGGSYNEQFF. The CDR3 nucleotides are TGTGCCAGCAGCAGGAGCGGGGTGGGAGGCTCCTACAATGAGCAGTTCTTC.

J is TRBJ1-1 and V is TRBV7-7, with D perhaps matching TRBD1 (5 bases). Germline V gives CDR1 SSHAT, CDR2 FNYEAQ (reference sequence). With 7 bases removed from V and 5 bases from J, the gap between germline ends came to 17 bases. This CDR3 is 14 amino acids long. For the CDR3, the DNA is TGTGCCAGCAATCTTACAGGAATGGTGACTGAAGCTTTCTTT. Translating it yields CASNLTGMVTEAFF.

This clone was picked up a small number of times. CDR3 loop: CGTAVSPSSYEQYF. The CDR3 DNA sequence: TGTGGTACAGCGGTGTCCCCTAGCTCCTACGAGCAGTACTTC. V and J are TRBV5-6 and TRBJ2-7; perhaps TRBD2 as D (5 bases). Germline V gene data show CDR1 as SGHDT and CDR2 as YYEEEE. This CDR3 comprises 14 residues.

The V and J genes are TRBV18 and TRBJ1-2; TRBD1 might be the D (5 bases). Germline CDR1 reads KGHSH; CDR2 reads LQKENI. This CDR3 contains 13 residues. The germline V and J ends were trimmed by 3 bases and 7 bases, with 12 bases remaining between them. The CDR3 protein is CASSPEAGVGYTF. As DNA, the CDR3 is TGTGCCAGCTCACCGGAGGCGGGGGTTGGCTACACCTTC.

The chain uses TRBV9 and TRBJ2-7, with D maybe TRBD1 (5 bases). Trimming shortened V by 0 bases and J by 11 bases, and 12 bases separated the two germline ends. Per germline, CDR1 SGDLS and CDR2 YYNGEE. The CDR3 consists of 12 residues. CDR3 nucleotides: TGTGCCAGCAGCGTAGGGGGCGAGGAGAAGTACTTC. Its translation: CASSVGGEEKYF.

The V and J genes are TRBV5-4 and TRBJ1-3; 9 bases line up with TRBD1. The V gene's germline CDR1 is SGHNT and CDR2 YYREEE (reference sequence). Trimming removed 3 bases from V and 4 bases from J; junction bases left unmatched: 11. This CDR3 region has 17 residues. The CDR3 loop is CASSSAGTGWAGNTIYF. The CDR3 DNA sequence: TGTGCCAGCAGCTCGGCCGGGACAGGGTGGGCAGGAAACACCATATATTTT.

The chain has TRBV28 and TRBJ1-2; TRBD1 matches at 10 bases. CDR1 is MDHEN and CDR2 is SYDVKM in the germline V gene. The CDR3 is 16 amino acids. J gave up 6 bases and V 6 bases, and 13 bases lay outside the gene matches. The CDR3 loop is CASSAFKLGTGDGYTF. In DNA, the CDR3 is TGTGCCAGCAGCGCTTTCAAACTCGGGACAGGGGATGGCTACACCTTC.

The chain employs TRBV10-3 and TRBJ2-2; 13 nucleotides line up with TRBD2. V lost 4 bases to trimming and J lost 5 bases; unmatched junction nucleotides: 4. Germline CDR1 is ENHRY and CDR2 is SYGVKD. The CDR3 covers 16 residues. The CDR3 is CAISGTSGRGTGELFF. CDR3 in DNA: TGTGCCATCAGTGGGACTAGCGGGAGAGGTACCGGGGAGCTGTTTTTT.